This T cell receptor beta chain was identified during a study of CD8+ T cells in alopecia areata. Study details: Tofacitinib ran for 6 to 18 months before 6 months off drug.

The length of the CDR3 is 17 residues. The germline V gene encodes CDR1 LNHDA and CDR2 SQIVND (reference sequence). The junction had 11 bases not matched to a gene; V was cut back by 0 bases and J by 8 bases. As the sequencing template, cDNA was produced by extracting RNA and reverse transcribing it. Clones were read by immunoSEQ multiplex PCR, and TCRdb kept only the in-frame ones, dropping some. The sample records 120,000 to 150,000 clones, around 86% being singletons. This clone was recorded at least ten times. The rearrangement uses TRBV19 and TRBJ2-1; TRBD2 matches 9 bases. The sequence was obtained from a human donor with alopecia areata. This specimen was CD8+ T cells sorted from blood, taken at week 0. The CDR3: CASSIDPGAGGIDEQFF. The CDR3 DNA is TGTGCCAGTAGTATAGACCCTGGAGCGGGAGGTATAGATGAGCAGTTCTTC.